The rows below give T cell receptor beta chains drawn from one sample of a study of T cells in Graves' hyperthyroidism and ophthalmopathy. TCRdb called the multiplex PCR reads again in MiXCR, with one record for every CDR3 protein. The sample lists approximately 740,000 distinct CDR3 sequences; 14% were seen once. Material: blood. The receptors come from a woman aged 18-29 years with Graves' hyperthyroidism. Each CDR3 is given with its conserved first and last residue. Each record gives: clone size, D gene, V gene, CDR3 protein. A D gene is named only where the DNA matches it firmly. Clone size appears in some rows only: once, few, many, or a class for an expanded clone.

-	-	TRBV6-1	CASIPLRSSGNTIYF
many	-	TRBV6-1	CASSFNSFNTGELFF
-	TRBD2	TRBV5-1	CATRSSGSYNEQFF
many	-	TRBV24-1	CATSPAYSNQPQHF
-	-	TRBV9	CASSPSRTATNEKLFF
-	-	TRBV28	CASSPGGVSTDTQYF
few	-	TRBV28	CAIRKNNEQFF
few	TRBD2	TRBV4-3	CASSQERGWWGSGSGFTDTQYF
once	TRBD2	TRBV13	CASSAGLAGGHNEQFF
many	TRBD2	TRBV28	CASSLTSGRKRNNEQFF
few	-	TRBV6-6	CASSYGERETQYF
many	TRBD2	TRBV3-1	CASSQWEGRYEQYF
many	-	TRBV7-6	CASSLGLAFNEQFF
-	TRBD2	TRBV28	CASSFPPTGTSGRATQYEQYF
many	TRBD2	TRBV28	CASSTDLAGGPFPDTQYF
few	TRBD2	TRBV20-1	CSAAGRLALDEQFF
-	-	TRBV30	CAWSGPVWTEAFF
many	-	TRBV3-1	CASNREEETQYF
many	-	TRBV24-1	CATSDLSDLGDTQYF
many	TRBD1	TRBV11-2	CASSLEIGQGRGFVSYEQYF
-	TRBD2	TRBV20-1	CSATPLWPGLAGVITDTQYF
few	-	TRBV6-2/TRBV6-3	CASSYWGSGELFF
many	-	TRBV6-1	CASSYQGKTPYEQYF
many	-	TRBV11-1	CASSLGGVPPEAFF
-	TRBD2	TRBV19	CASSTILAGNRNEQFF
-	-	TRBV19	CASSISAGRAYEQYF
-	TRBD1	TRBV12-3/TRBV12-4	CASSARIRGYQHF
many	TRBD1	TRBV2	CASRDRGSAVNEQFF
many	-	TRBV4-1	CASSLQRDNTEAFF
many	-	TRBV27	CASSFEGGLGEQFF
few	-	TRBV29-1	CSVVGAQGFQETQYF
many	-	TRBV6-1	CASSDKVWAGQETQYF
many	-	TRBV7-9	CASSLGIEAFF
-	-	TRBV3-1	CASSQEASSSYEQYF
many	-	TRBV11-3	CASSSYSGETQYF
many	-	TRBV2	CASKGQGINQPQHF
many	-	TRBV29-1	CRGGGIVYNEQFF
many	-	TRBV6-5	CASSYGNAQYF
once	-	TRBV19	CASSIDAGVNEQFF
few	-	TRBV10-3	CAISPNGDTEAFF
-	TRBD2	TRBV20-1	CSATARGDSGANVLTF
-	TRBD1	TRBV12-3/TRBV12-4	CASSLGQGRANYGYTF
-	TRBD1	TRBV4-1	CASSHSTGTGVYEQYF
few	TRBD2	TRBV6-1	CASSPGTSGRAGVVEYEQYF
-	TRBD2	TRBV11-2	CASSHSGRYNEQFF
once	-	TRBV9	CASSGPANYGYTF